This T cell receptor beta chain was profiled in a study of T-cell reconstitution after alpha-beta-depleted transplantation in children. Study-level findings and limits: Surviving recipient cells, namely T cells and thymic progenitors, were the source of high day-60 TCRbeta diversity in some patients. Expanded clones from the graft, numbering several hundred, reportedly supplied alpha-beta T cells about two months after transplant. Fresh T-cell production supplied most of the T-cell counts and diversity seen one year after transplant.

Researchers prepared the TCRbeta library using unique molecular identifiers, the study reports. Via MiXCR, TCRdb re-called the PCR reads, giving one row per CDR3 protein. The sample includes 90,000 to 100,000 distinct CDR3 sequences, 20% to 25% of them seen just once. This clonotype came up many times. Its antigen is not identified. This clonotype originated in a boy under 10 years old with acute lymphoblastic leukemia, due to receive a stem cell transplant. Here the sequenced sample was PBMCs, taken before TCRalphabeta/CD19-depleted stem cell transplant.

CDR3 amino acids: CATSDLDGGVQETQYF. Written as DNA, the CDR3 is TGTGCCACCAGTGATTTAGATGGCGGCGTCCAAGAGACCCAGTACTTC. The V and J genes are TRBV24-1 and TRBJ2-5, with no clear D. This CDR3 contains 16 residues. Germline CDR1 and CDR2: KGHDR and SFDVKD. The V end was cut by 1 base, the J end by 1 base, with 12 bases between.